This T cell receptor (beta chain) emerged from a study of shared clonotypes between healthy human individuals (dated by TCRdb to the early 2020s). Background for the entire study: The cohort included a few men and two women between 18 and 49 years of age. Leukapheresis yielded between about 0.9 and 9 billion PBMCs per donor. To increase sequencing depth and limit assay-specific biases, different laboratories used diverse techniques to prepare libraries and sequence TCR repertoires. For each donor, CD4 naive and CD4 memory were each run on three plates, CD8 naive on two plates, and CD8 memory on one plate. Blood TCR repertoires of five healthy adults were deeply sequenced to estimate repertoire size and the extent of clonotype sharing between individuals.

Using the deep immunoSEQ assay, TCR CDR3 regions were amplified from genomic DNA by multiplex PCR. Extracted genomic DNA from each cell subset was spread evenly across all wells of several immunoSEQ 96-well plates, with each plate serving as a replicate. For sorted subsets, 200 to 250 ng genomic DNA, equal to 25,000 to 35,000 T cell genomes, was loaded into each replicate PCR. Purified libraries were measured with a Qubit 3.0 fluorometer, size-checked on a Bioanalyzer 2100, and measured again with the KAPA Library Quantification kit. Every immunoSEQ 96-well plate was sequenced on a dedicated single-read 150-cycle Illumina NextSeq 550 flow cell. The study's processing was this. The immunoSEQ output contained only junctional sequences without quality scores, so filtering could not match that applied to full-length reads. Sequences were annotated with PyIR, a Python wrapper for IgBLAST v1.9, using IMGT germline references to assign V/J genes and CDR3. Any read was removed if the V/J assignment was weak (E-value above 1e-6), the CDR3 was missing, or the read contained stop codons, out-of-frame junctions, or ambiguous translated residues. V3J clonotypes were defined by identical inferred V gene, J gene, and CDR3 amino acid sequence. The percentage overlap between two repertoires was calculated by dividing the number of shared unique clonotypes by the size of the smaller repertoire. Richness of each repertoire was evaluated using RTK rarefaction, the Chao1 estimator, and Recon v2.1 estimates of unobserved clonotypes. For all TCRbeta clonotypes obtained by the gDNA method from four donors, generation probabilities were computed with OLGA. TCRdb took this table from immuneACCESS and kept in-frame rearrangements with V and J called. Such tables lack part of the clones; where checked against another copy, unresolved V genes explain under half of the gap, and the rest is unexplained. D and trimming were read from the DNA, whereas the V and J calls and clone size are those reported in that table. This sample holds roughly 1,500,000 clones; under 99% were observed only once. The top ten constitute approximately 0.45% of the sample.

Trimming removed 0 bases from V and 6 bases from J, leaving 12 bases between the germline ends. From the germline V gene, CDR1 is MNHEY and CDR2 is SVGAGI. Including the terminal cysteine and phenylalanine, the CDR3 comprises 14 residues. Left in the record is the CDR3 DNA by itself, 42 bases read in frame from the first base. The donors were healthy, HIV-negative adults who had no recently reported acute infections or vaccinations. All donors were Caucasian adults living in Nashville, Tennessee, USA. CD4+ T cells were enriched through magnetic negative selection, after which naive cells were positively selected on CD45RA and the remaining negative fraction served as the memory subset. Blood was collected by leukapheresis, and PBMCs were isolated by Ficoll-Histopaque density gradient centrifugation and then cryopreserved in liquid nitrogen vapor phase. Analytical flow cytometry was used to check the purity and quantity of each magnetically sorted T cell population. Genomic DNA was isolated from each sorted fraction and quantified by UV absorbance on a Nanodrop 2000c.

Regarding this clone: The target of this receptor is not known. Per-base qualities were not stored, and no clone one base away is much larger.

Points the paper makes about the study in general: Because the study included only a small number of donors, the genetic and exposure-history diversity represented was limited. Sampling was limited to blood, and TCR repertoires in tissue likely differ from TCR repertoires in blood. Higher generation probabilities were observed for clonotypes shared by all four sorted-subset donors than for non-shared clonotypes. Incomplete sequencing was indicated by rarefaction of sorted-subset datasets, despite the large sequencing depth. Based on pairwise subsampling, the degree of clonotype sharing among donors was expected to be affected by sequencing depth. Larger estimated clonotype richness was generally found for naive subsets than for memory subsets. When a handful of donors were compared, the shared fraction of clonotypes was about 5% for naive CD4, approximately 3.3% for naive CD8, about 2.5% for memory CD4, and about 0.36% for memory CD8.

Sequences were obtained from naive CD4+ T cells sorted from blood. The cell subset or site tag for this specimen amounts to: CD45RA+ positively selected. The chain joins TRBV6-5 to TRBJ2-7; the D gene remains uncertain. The sequence came from a man aged 25-40 years in good health. The CDR3 protein sequence reads: CASSYSNAVGEQYF. DNA sequence: TGTGCCAGCAGTTACTCGAATGCAGTGGGCGAGCAGTACTTC.